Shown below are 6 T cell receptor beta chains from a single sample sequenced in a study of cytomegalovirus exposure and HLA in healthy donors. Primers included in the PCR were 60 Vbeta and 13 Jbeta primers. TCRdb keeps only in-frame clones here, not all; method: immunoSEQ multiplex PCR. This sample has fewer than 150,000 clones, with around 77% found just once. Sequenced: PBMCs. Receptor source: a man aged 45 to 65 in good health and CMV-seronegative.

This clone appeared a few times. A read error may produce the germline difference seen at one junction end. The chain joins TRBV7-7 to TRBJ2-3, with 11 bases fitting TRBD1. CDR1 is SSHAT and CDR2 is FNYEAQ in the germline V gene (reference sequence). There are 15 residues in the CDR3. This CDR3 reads CASSPGTGGTDTQYF. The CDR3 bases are TGTGCTAGCAGCCCGGGGACAGGGGGAACAGATACGCAGTATTTT. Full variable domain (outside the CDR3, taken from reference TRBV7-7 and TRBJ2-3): GAGVSQSPRYKVTKRGQDVTLRCDPISSHATLYWYQQALGQGPEFLTYFNYEAQPDKSGLPSDRFSAERPEGSISTLTIQRTEQRDSAMYRCASSPGTGGTDTQYFGPGTRLTVL.

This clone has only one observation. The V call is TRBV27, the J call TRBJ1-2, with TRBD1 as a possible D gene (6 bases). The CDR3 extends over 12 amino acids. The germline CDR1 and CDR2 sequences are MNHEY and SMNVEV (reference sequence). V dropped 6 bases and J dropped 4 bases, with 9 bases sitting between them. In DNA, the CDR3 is TGTGCCAGCAGGGACAGCCTCTATGGCTACACCTTC. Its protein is CASRDSLYGYTF.

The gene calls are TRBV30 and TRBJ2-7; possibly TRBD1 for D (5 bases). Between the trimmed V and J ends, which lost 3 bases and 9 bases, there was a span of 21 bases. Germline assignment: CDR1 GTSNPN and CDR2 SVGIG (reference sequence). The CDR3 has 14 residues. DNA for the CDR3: TGTGCCTGGAGCCCACAGGCCTCGGTGCGTCCGCAGTACTTC. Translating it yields CAWSPQASVRPQYF.

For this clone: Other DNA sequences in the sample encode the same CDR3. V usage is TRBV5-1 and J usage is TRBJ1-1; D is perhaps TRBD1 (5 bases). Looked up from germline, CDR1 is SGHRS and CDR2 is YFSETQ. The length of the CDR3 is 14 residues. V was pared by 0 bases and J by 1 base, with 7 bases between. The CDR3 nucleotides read TGCGCCAGCAGCTTGGCCGGGGGGAACACTGAAGCTTTCTTT. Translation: CASSLAGGNTEAFF. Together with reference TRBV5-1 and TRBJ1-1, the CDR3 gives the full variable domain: KAGVTQTPRYLIKTRGQQVTLSCSPISGHRSVSWYQQTPGQGLQFLFEYFSETQRNKGNFPGRFSGRQFSNSRSEMNVSTLELGDSALYLCASSLAGGNTEAFFGQGTRLTVV.

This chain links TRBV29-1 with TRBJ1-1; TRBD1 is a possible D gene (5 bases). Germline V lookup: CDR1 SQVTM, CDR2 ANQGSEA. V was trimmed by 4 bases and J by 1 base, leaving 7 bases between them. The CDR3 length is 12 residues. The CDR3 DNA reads TGCAGCGTTGCCGGGGGGAACACTGAAGCTTTCTTT. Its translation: CSVAGGNTEAFF.

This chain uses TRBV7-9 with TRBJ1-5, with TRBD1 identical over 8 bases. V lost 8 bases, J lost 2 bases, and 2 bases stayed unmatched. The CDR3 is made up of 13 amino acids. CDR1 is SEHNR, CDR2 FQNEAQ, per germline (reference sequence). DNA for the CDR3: TGTGCCAGCTCGGGACAGGGCAATCAGCCCCAGCATTTT. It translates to CASSGQGNQPQHF.